Detailed here is one TCR beta chain. Its antigen is as yet unknown. Trimming left V 8 bases short and J 0 bases short, with 14 bases between. There are 15 residues in the CDR3. CDR1 and CDR2 from the germline V gene are MNHNS and SASEGT. The entry originates in a study of response to subunit inactivated influenza vaccine. TCRdb reprocessed the RT-PCR reads with MiXCR, giving one entry per CDR3 protein. The sample has 600,000 to 850,000 distinct CDR3 sequences; about 14% are singletons. Study observations and caveats: There was a suggestion from the authors that each seasonal influenza vaccination recruits few new T cells.

The rearrangement uses TRBV6-1 and TRBJ2-1; D may correspond to TRBD1 or TRBD2 (5 bases each). This clonotype was obtained from a man in his fifties or sixties who received an inactivated influenza vaccine. The specimen comprised PBMCs from blood, sampled 14 days before vaccination. In DNA form, the CDR3 reads TGTGCCAGCGCCGATCCGGGGCGCTCCTACAATGAGCAGTTCTTC. Protein sequence: CASADPGRSYNEQFF.